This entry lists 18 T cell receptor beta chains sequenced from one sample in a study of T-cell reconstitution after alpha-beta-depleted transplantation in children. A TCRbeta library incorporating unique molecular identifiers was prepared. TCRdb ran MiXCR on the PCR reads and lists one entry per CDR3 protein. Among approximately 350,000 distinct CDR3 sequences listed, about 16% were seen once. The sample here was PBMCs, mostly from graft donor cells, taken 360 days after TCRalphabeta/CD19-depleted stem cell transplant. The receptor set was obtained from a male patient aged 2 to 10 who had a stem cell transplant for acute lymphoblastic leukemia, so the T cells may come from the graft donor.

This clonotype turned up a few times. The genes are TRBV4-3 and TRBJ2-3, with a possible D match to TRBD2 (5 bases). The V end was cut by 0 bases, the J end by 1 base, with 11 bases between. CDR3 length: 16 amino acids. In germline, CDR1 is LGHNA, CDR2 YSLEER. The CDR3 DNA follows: TGCGCCAGCAGCCAAGATCCCCTCGGGGGCACAGATACGCAGTATTTT. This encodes CASSQDPLGGTDTQYF.

In nucleotides, the CDR3 is TGTGCCAGCAGTTCCCAGACGGGAAATACGCAGTATTTT. Residues: CASSSQTGNTQYF. The rearrangement links TRBV7-3 to TRBJ2-3; perhaps TRBD2 as D (5 bases). V dropped 6 bases and J dropped 7 bases, with 14 bases sitting between them. Per the germline V gene, CDR1 is SGHTA and CDR2 is FQGTGA. The CDR3 length is 13 residues.

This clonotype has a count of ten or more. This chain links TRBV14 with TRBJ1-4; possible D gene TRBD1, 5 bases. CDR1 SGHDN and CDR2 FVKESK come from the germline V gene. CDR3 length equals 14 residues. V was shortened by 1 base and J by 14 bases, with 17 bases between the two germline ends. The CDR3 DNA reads TGTGCCAGCAGCCAAGGGGCTCTGACAGTTCCTCTGTTTTTT. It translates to CASSQGALTVPLFF.

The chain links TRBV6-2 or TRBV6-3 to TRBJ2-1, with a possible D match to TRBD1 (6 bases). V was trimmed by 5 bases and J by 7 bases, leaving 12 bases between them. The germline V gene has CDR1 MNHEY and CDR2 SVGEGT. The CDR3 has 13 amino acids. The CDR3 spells CASSLIQGNEQFF. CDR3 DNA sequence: TGTGCCAGCAGTCTGATACAGGGTAATGAGCAGTTCTTC.

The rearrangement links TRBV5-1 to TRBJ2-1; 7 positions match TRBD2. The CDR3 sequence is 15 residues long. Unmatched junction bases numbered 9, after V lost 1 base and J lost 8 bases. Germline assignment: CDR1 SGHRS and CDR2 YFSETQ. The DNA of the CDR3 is TGCGCCAGCAGCTTGACGGGACTAAGATTGGATGAGCAGTTCTTC. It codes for CASSLTGLRLDEQFF.

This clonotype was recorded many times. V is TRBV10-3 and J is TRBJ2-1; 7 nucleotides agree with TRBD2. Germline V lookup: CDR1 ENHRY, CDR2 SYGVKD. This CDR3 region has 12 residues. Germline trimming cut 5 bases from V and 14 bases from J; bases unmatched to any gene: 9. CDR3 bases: TGTGCCATCAGTCCGGGGGGAGGTGGGGAGTTCTTC. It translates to CAISPGGGGEFF.

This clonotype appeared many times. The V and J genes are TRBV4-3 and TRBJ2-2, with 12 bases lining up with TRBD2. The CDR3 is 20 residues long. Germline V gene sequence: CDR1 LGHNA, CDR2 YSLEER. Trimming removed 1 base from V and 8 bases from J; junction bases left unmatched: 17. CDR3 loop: CASSQVLDIGLAGFSGELFF. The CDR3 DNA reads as TGCGCCAGCAGCCAAGTCCTGGACATAGGACTAGCGGGATTCTCTGGGGAGCTGTTTTTT.

Written as DNA, the CDR3 is TGTGCCAGCAGCCAAGGAAGATACAGCTCCTATAATTCACCCCTCCACTTT. Translating it yields CASSQGRYSSYNSPLHF. V usage is TRBV14 and J usage is TRBJ1-6; D not certain. The CDR3 covers 17 residues. V was trimmed by 1 base and J by 0 bases, leaving 10 bases between them. Germline loops: CDR1 SGHDN, CDR2 FVKESK.

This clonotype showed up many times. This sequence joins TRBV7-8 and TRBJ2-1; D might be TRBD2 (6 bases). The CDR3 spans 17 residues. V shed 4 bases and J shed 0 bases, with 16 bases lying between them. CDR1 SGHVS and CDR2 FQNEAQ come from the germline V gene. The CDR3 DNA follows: TGTGCCAGCAGCTCTACGGGACTCTTCTCCTCCTACAATGAGCAGTTCTTC. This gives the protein CASSSTGLFSSYNEQFF.

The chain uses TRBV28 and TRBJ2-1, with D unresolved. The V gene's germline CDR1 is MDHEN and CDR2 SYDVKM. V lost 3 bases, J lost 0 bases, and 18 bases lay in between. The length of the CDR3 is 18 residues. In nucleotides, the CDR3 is TGTGCCAGCAGTTTTGTCTCCCGGAGCCTCAGCTCCTACAATGAGCAGTTCTTC. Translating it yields CASSFVSRSLSSYNEQFF.

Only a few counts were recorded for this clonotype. The chain's CDR3 is CASSLDGTPLYYGYTF. DNA for the CDR3: TGCGCCAGCAGCTTGGATGGGACCCCCTTGTACTATGGCTACACCTTC. The chain uses TRBV5-1 and TRBJ1-2, with D perhaps TRBD1 (5 bases). The CDR3 spans 16 residues. Germline V gene data show CDR1 as SGHRS and CDR2 as YFSETQ. Trimming shortened V by 0 bases and J by 3 bases, and 15 bases separated the two germline ends.

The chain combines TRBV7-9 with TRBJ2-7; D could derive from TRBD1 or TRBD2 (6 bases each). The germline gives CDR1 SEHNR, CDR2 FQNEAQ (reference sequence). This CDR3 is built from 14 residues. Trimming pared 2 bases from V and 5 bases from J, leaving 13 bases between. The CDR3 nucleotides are TGTGCCAGCAGCTTACTAGGAGGGGGTAACGAGCAGTACTTC. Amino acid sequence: CASSLLGGGNEQYF. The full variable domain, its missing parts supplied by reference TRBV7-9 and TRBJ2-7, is DTGVSQNPRHKITKRGQNVTFRCDPISEHNRLYWYRQTLGQGPEFLTYFQNEAQLEKSRLLSDRFSAERPKGSFSTLEIQRTEQGDSAMYLCASSLLGGGNEQYFGPGTRLTVT.

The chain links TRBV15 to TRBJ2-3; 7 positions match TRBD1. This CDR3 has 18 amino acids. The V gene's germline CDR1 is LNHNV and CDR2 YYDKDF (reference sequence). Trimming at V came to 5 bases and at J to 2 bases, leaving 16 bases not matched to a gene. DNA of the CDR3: TGTGCCACCAGCGCCCGGGACAGCCGTGAGGGAACCACAGATACGCAGTATTTT. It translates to CATSARDSREGTTDTQYF.

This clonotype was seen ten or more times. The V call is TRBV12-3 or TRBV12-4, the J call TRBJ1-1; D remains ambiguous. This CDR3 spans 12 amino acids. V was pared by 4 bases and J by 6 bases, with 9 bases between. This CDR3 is CASSSSLAEAFF. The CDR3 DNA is TGTGCCAGCAGTTCCTCCCTTGCTGAAGCTTTCTTT.

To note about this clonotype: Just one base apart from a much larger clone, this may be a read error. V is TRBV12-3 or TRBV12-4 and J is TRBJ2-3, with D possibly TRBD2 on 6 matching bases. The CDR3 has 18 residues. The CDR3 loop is CAISLVVFRESNTDTQYF. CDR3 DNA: TGTGCCATCAGTTTAGTTGTGTTCCGGGAGTCGAACACAGATACGCAGTATTTT.

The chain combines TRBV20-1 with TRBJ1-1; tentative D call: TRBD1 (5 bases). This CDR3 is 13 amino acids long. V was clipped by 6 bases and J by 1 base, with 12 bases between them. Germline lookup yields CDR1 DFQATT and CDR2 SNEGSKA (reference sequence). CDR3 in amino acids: CSAHDDRNTEAFF. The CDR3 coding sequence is TGCAGTGCCCACGACGACAGGAACACTGAAGCTTTCTTT.

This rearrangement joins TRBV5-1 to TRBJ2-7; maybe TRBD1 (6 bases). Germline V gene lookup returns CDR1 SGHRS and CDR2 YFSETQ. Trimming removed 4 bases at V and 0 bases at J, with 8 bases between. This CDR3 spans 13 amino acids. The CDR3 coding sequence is TGCGCCAGCAGCCAACAGGGCTCCTACGAGCAGTACTTC. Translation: CASSQQGSYEQYF.

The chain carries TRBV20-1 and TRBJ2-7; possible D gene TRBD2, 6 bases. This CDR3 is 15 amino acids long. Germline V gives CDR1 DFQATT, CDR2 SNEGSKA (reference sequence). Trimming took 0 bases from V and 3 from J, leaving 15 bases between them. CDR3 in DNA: TGCAGTGCTAGAGATCGGGCTAGCGAAGACTACGAGCAGTACTTC. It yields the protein CSARDRASEDYEQYF.